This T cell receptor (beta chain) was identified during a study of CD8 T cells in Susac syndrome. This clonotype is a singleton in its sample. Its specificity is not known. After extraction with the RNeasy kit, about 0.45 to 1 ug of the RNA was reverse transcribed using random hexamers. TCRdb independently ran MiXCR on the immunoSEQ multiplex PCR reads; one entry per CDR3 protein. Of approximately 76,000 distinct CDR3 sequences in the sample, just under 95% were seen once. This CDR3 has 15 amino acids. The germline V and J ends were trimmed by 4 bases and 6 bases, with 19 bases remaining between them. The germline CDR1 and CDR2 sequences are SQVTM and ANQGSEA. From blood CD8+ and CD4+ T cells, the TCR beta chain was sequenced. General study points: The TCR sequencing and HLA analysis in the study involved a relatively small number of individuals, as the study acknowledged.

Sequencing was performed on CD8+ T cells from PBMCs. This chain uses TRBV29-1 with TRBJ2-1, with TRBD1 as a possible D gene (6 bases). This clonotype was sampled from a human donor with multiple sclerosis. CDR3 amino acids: CSVVGRGKEGNEQFF. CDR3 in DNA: TGCAGCGTTGTGGGTAGGGGGAAAGAGGGCAATGAGCAGTTCTTC.